There are a few counts of the clone carrying this TCR beta chain. Its target is not known. The data are from a study of molecular identifiers for immune sequencing clone quantification. The V end lost 0 bases, the J end lost 7 bases, and 16 bases lay between the germline ends. The CDR3 runs to 16 residues. The germline V gene has CDR1 MNHEY and CDR2 SVGEGT. Study findings and constraints: Naive cells had under 1% of molecules in clones above 20 RNA copies, effectors over 99%. Reports indicate spiked Jurkat TCR RNA from one cell could be found among roughly 930,000 naive cells.

The CD8+CD4-CCR7+CD45RA+ phenotype defined the sorted naive CD8 T cells. TCRdb re-called the PCR reads with MiXCR, one entry per CDR3 protein. The sample contains some 320,000 distinct CDR3 sequences, 20% to 25% of which appear only once. The sequenced material came from naive CD8+ T cells from blood, with Jurkat cell RNA spiked in. Documented subset: FACS-sorted CD8+CD4-CCR7+CD45RA+ naive T cells. The clonotype comes from a human donor in good health. Some libraries in this study had Jurkat cell RNA spiked in. The chain carries TRBV6-2 or TRBV6-3 and TRBJ2-1, with D perhaps assigned TRBD1 or TRBD2 (5 bases each). This CDR3 reads CASSYSSGTGWNEQFF. DNA of the CDR3: TGTGCCAGCAGTTACTCGTCCGGGACGGGTTGGAATGAGCAGTTCTTC.